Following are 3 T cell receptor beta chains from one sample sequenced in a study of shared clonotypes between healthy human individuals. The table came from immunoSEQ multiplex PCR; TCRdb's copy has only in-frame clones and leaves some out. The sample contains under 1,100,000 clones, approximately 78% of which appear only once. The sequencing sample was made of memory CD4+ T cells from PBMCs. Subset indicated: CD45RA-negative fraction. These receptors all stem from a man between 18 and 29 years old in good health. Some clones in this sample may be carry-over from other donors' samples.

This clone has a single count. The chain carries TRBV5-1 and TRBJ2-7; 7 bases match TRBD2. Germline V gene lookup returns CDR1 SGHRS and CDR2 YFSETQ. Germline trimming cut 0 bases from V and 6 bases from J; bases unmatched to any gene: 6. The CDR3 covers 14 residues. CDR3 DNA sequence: TGCGCCAGCAGCTTGGGGGACTACTCGGGCGAGCAGTACTTC. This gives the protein CASSLGDYSGEQYF.

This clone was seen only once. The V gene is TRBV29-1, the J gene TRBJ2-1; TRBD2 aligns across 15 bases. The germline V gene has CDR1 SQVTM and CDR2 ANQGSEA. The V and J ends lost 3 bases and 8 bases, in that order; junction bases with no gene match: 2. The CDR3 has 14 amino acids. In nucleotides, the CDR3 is TGCAGCGTTGACGGGACTAGCGGGAGGTATGAGCAGTTCTTC. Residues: CSVDGTSGRYEQFF.

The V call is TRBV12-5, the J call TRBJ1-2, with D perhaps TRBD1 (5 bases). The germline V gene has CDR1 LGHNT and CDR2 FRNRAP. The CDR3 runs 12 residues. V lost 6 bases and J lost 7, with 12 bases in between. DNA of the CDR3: TGTGCTAGTGGCTGGGGGTATGGTGGCTACACCTTC. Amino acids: CASGWGYGGYTF.